This TCR beta chain was recovered during a study of vaccination effects on CD4 cells after COVID-19. Points from the study as a whole: Both infection-induced and vaccine-induced clones contracted markedly at late post-vaccination timepoints. Only a few convalescent patients and no early post-infection timepoints featured in the study. Healthy vaccine recipients' vaccine-induced clones were almost all SARS-CoV-2 mono-reactive.

This clone showed up just a few times. Its antigen is undetermined. The CDR3 covers 12 residues. Germline CDR1 and CDR2: MNHEY and SMNVEV (reference sequence). V was pared by 8 bases and J by 7 bases, with 12 bases between. Clones were read by immunoSEQ multiplex PCR, and TCRdb kept only the in-frame ones, dropping some. The sample has 26,000 or so clones, approximately 70% seen once. CD4+ T cells specific for antigen were expanded with viral peptide pools by the ViraFEST assay before sequencing. Cultured cells yielded isolated CD4+ T cells after 10 to 11 days. The study found no prior SARS-CoV-2 infection in the vaccine recipients, who tested negative for nucleocapsid antibodies.

Sequencing was performed on CD4+ T cells from PBMCs cultured with HCoV-NL63 spike peptides, taken before COVID-19 vaccination. The clonotype comes from a human donor who received a COVID-19 vaccine. The chain couples TRBV27 to TRBJ1-5, with D possibly being TRBD1 (5 bases). The CDR3 loop reads CASGWGGQPQHF. In DNA form, the CDR3 reads TGTGCCAGCGGGTGGGGGGGACAGCCCCAGCATTTT.